This T cell receptor (beta chain) was captured by sequencing in a study of monozygotic twins with inflammatory bowel disease. The CDR3 has 15 amino acids. CDR1 and CDR2 from the germline V gene are MNHEY and SVGEGT. UMIs with a 6-nucleotide sample barcode were added by template switching. TCRdb reworked the 5' RACE reads into one entry per CDR3 protein, no DNA. The listing records about 380,000 distinct CDR3 sequences. Overall study findings and caveats: Differing immunosuppressive treatments may have added variability to patient repertoires. Evidence failed to back one strong IBD-linked signal or clonotype.

Comment on this clonotype: Its antigen is unidentified.

Sequenced sample: blood. V and J are TRBV6-2 or TRBV6-3 and TRBJ2-7; as DNA is missing, the TRBD2 call by TCRdb cannot be tested. The clonotype comes from a human donor with ulcerative colitis or Crohn's disease, or a healthy co-twin of an affected twin (not recorded which). The CDR3 reads CASSPISGAFYEQYF.